The 14 T cell receptor beta chains given below trace back to one sample, sequenced in a study of blood T cell repertoires in COVID-19. Profiled with immunoSEQ multiplex PCR; TCRdb holds only in-frame clones, not every one. The sample includes 300,000 to 450,000 clones, approximately 87% seen only once; the top ten take 1.5% to 2.5%. The sequenced sample consisted of PBMCs or T cells enriched from blood (not recorded which). The receptors stem from a middle-aged man in a cohort exposed to, infected with or recovered from COVID-19 (not recorded which).

Worth noting for this clone: Other DNA sequences in the sample encode the same CDR3. The chain uses TRBV29-1 and TRBJ2-6, with D unclear. The germline gives CDR1 SQVTM, CDR2 ANQGSEA. The CDR3 consists of 13 residues. V was pared by 4 bases and J by 0 bases, with 4 bases between. In nucleotides, the CDR3 is TGCAGCGTTGCTTACTCTGGGGCCAACGTCCTGACTTTC. It encodes CSVAYSGANVLTF.

This clone is a singleton in its sample. The CDR3 DNA sequence: TGTGCCAGCAGTTTAAAGGGGGCCAACAATGAGCAGTTCTTC. Protein product: CASSLKGANNEQFF. The chain has TRBV27 and TRBJ2-1; 7 positions match TRBD1. Trimming cost V 2 bases and J 5 bases; bases outside gene matches: 3. Germline CDR1 reads MNHEY; CDR2 reads SMNVEV (reference sequence). This CDR3 is 14 amino acids long.

V is TRBV5-1 and J is TRBJ1-4, with D possibly matching TRBD1 (6 bases). The CDR3 has 15 amino acids. V was cut by 0 bases and J by 6 bases, with 12 bases left in between. CDR1 and CDR2 (germline): SGHRS, YFSETQ. As DNA, the CDR3 is TGCGCCAGCAGCTTGGGACAGGTTTTGGATGAAAAACTGTTTTTT. Amino acids: CASSLGQVLDEKLFF. The full variable domain, completed using reference TRBV5-1 and TRBJ1-4, is KAGVTQTPRYLIKTRGQQVTLSCSPISGHRSVSWYQQTPGQGLQFLFEYFSETQRNKGNFPGRFSGRQFSNSRSEMNVSTLELGDSALYLCASSLGQVLDEKLFFGSGTQLSVL.

This chain connects TRBV7-3 to TRBJ2-1, with TRBD2 matching 14 bases. The CDR3 length is 14 residues. V gave up 4 bases and J gave up 10 bases; unmatched junction bases: 3. The germline V gene has CDR1 SGHTA and CDR2 FQGTGA. The CDR3 region is CASSSGLAGGEQFF. The CDR3 DNA follows: TGTGCCAGCAGCTCTGGACTAGCGGGAGGCGAGCAGTTCTTC.

The gene calls are TRBV6-6 and TRBJ2-2, with 10 bases aligning to TRBD1. Germline CDR1 and CDR2: MNHNY and SVGAGI (reference sequence). The length of the CDR3 is 14 residues. The V and J ends lost 5 bases and 7 bases, in that order; junction bases with no gene match: 4. The CDR3 bases are TGTGCCAGCAGTCGACAGGGGGCAAACGGGGAGCTGTTTTTT. This gives the protein CASSRQGANGELFF.

This chain connects TRBV6-5 to TRBJ1-2, with 8 bases that match TRBD1. V lost 8 bases and J lost 4; bases outside the gene matches: 9. The CDR3 length is 14 residues. Germline CDR1 and CDR2: MNHEY and SVGAGI. CDR3 coding DNA: TGTGCCAGCGGACAGGGTTCTTTCGGCTATGGCTACACCTTC. Translation: CASGQGSFGYGYTF.

Note on this clone: Other DNA sequences of this sample code for an identical CDR3. CDR3 DNA sequence: TGTGCCAGCAGCTTAGTCGCTAGCGGGAGCTACGAGCAGTACTTC. Protein sequence: CASSLVASGSYEQYF. V usage is TRBV5-4 and J usage is TRBJ2-7; TRBD2 matches at 10 bases. Germline V lookup: CDR1 SGHNT, CDR2 YYREEE (reference sequence). V dropped 2 bases and J dropped 3; count of bases not matched to a gene: 5. This CDR3 comprises 15 residues. Full variable domain (remainder filled in from reference TRBV5-4 and TRBJ2-7): ETGVTQSPTHLIKTRGQQVTLRCSSQSGHNTVSWYQQALGQGPQFIFQYYREEENGRGNFPPRFSGLQFPNYSSELNVNALELDDSALYLCASSLVASGSYEQYFGPGTRLTVT.

The rearrangement uses TRBV5-1 and TRBJ2-3, with 14 bases fitting TRBD2. Germline loops: CDR1 SGHRS, CDR2 YFSETQ. This CDR3 comprises 17 residues. The V segment lost 4 bases and the J segment 0 bases; nucleotides outside the gene matches: 4. The CDR3 sequence: CASSGTSGSPSTDTQYF. CDR3 DNA: TGCGCCAGCAGCGGGACTAGCGGGAGTCCCAGCACAGATACGCAGTATTTT.

The genes are TRBV27 and TRBJ2-7, with 7 bases lining up with TRBD2. The V gene end was trimmed by 4 bases and the J gene end by 4 bases; junction bases not matched to a gene: 10. Germline CDR1 MNHEY, CDR2 SMNVEV (reference sequence). The CDR3 covers 15 residues. CDR3 residues: CASSSHGTTNYEQYF. The CDR3 nucleotides read TGTGCCAGCAGTTCCCACGGGACTACCAATTACGAGCAGTACTTC.

The V and J genes are TRBV9 and TRBJ2-1; a possible D gene is TRBD2 (5 bases). V gave up 4 bases and J gave up 6 bases, with 17 bases separating them. CDR3 size: 15 residues. In germline, CDR1 is SGDLS, CDR2 YYNGEE. The DNA for the CDR3 is TGTGCCAGCAGCAAACCTCTAGCCTCACCCAATGAGCAGTTCTTC. It encodes CASSKPLASPNEQFF.

V is TRBV28 and J is TRBJ2-7; TRBD2 aligns across 16 bases. This CDR3 spans 14 amino acids. The germline V gene encodes CDR1 MDHEN and CDR2 SYDVKM. J lost 13 bases, V lost 2 bases, and 5 bases had no gene match. CDR3 loop: CASSLGTSGRAGYF. In DNA, the CDR3 is TGTGCCAGCAGTTTAGGGACTAGCGGGAGGGCGGGTTACTTC.

This clone was observed a few times. The J gene is TRBJ1-2, the V gene TRBV7-9, with D tentatively TRBD1 (5 bases). CDR1 is SEHNR, CDR2 FQNEAQ, per germline (reference sequence). The CDR3 totals 15 residues. Trimming shortened V by 1 base and J by 7 bases, and 16 bases separated the two germline ends. CDR3 nucleotide sequence: TGTGCCAGCAGCTTAGATGGCAGGGCCGGGGGTGGCTACACCTTC. Translated, it gives CASSLDGRAGGGYTF.

This chain connects TRBV30 to TRBJ1-5; D is perhaps TRBD1 (6 bases). Germline CDR1 is GTSNPN and CDR2 is SVGIG (reference sequence). Trimming pared 3 bases from V and 7 bases from J, leaving 13 bases between. The length of the CDR3 is 13 residues. CDR3: CAWSHRAGQPQHF. For the CDR3, the DNA is TGTGCCTGGAGCCACAGGGCAGGGCAGCCCCAGCATTTT.

J is TRBJ2-7 and V is TRBV10-3; D unresolved. V dropped 5 bases and J dropped 5 bases, with 10 bases sitting between them. Per germline, CDR1 ENHRY and CDR2 SYGVKD. This CDR3 comprises 12 residues. The CDR3 spells CAISRSKDEQYF. CDR3 coding DNA: TGTGCCATCAGTAGAAGCAAAGACGAGCAGTACTTC.